This T cell receptor (beta chain) was profiled in a study of blood T cell repertoires in COVID-19. In the study overall: Sources were T cells, B-cell-depleted T cells, or PBMCs; the material itself was cDNA or gDNA.

Germline values: CDR1 ENHRY, CDR2 SYGVKD. The CDR3 has 15 amino acids. V gave up 6 bases and J gave up 5 bases; unmatched junction bases: 9. Under the authors' procedure: The authors estimated nucleated cell counts from reference gene primer amplification. Profiled with immunoSEQ multiplex PCR; TCRdb holds only in-frame clones, not every one. The V and J calls and clone size were taken over from that table, and D and trimming were inferred from the DNA. The sample lists almost 200,000 clones; approximately 86% were seen once. One Seattle source followed patients from active infection through their disease course.

The source of this sequence is a man aged 60 to 75 with COVID-19, enrolled during active disease. The sequenced material came from peripheral blood. The chain has TRBV10-3 and TRBJ1-1; 10 nucleotides align to TRBD1. The CDR3 DNA sequence: TGTGCCATCAGGGTGGACAGGGGGATTGGAACTGAAGCTTTCTTT. It codes for CAIRVDRGIGTEAFF.